These 25 T cell receptor beta chains were all obtained from the same sample, sequenced in a study of post-analysis software for immune sequencing data. Unique molecular identifiers had been added to the TCR beta cDNA libraries. One entry per CDR3 protein, called by TCRdb with MiXCR from the PCR reads. The repertoire includes hundreds of thousands of distinct CDR3 sequences, around 27% of them detected once, and around 0.6% sits in the top ten. Study conclusions and caveats: Included in a set of about five TRBV segments more frequent in patients than controls were TRBV5-6, TRBV5-1 and TRBV20-1.

The antigens these receptors bind are not known. Sample: blood. The receptor set was obtained from a girl aged 10 to 17 with multiple sclerosis.

The V call is TRBV4-1, the J call TRBJ2-1; 13 bases are a match to TRBD2. CDR3 length: 15 amino acids. Germline V lookup: CDR1 MGHRA, CDR2 YSYEKL. The J segment lost 11 bases and the V segment lost 3 bases, leaving 7 bases of the junction unmatched. CDR3 amino acids: CASSQMTGTSGKQFF. The CDR3 region has the DNA TGCGCCAGCAGCCAGATGACCGGGACTAGCGGGAAGCAGTTCTTC.

J is TRBJ2-1 and V is TRBV5-1; D might be TRBD2 (6 bases). CDR3 length: 14 amino acids. V gave up 0 bases and J gave up 8 bases, with 12 bases separating them. The germline gives CDR1 SGHRS, CDR2 YFSETQ. This CDR3 is CASSLVVASDEQFF. The CDR3 nucleotides are TGCGCCAGCAGCTTGGTGGTGGCTAGCGATGAGCAGTTCTTC. The complete variable domain, with remaining parts taken from reference TRBV5-1 and TRBJ2-1, reads KAGVTQTPRYLIKTRGQQVTLSCSPISGHRSVSWYQQTPGQGLQFLFEYFSETQRNKGNFPGRFSGRQFSNSRSEMNVSTLELGDSALYLCASSLVVASDEQFFGPGTRLTVL.

For this clonotype: The junction departs from germline at one end; a sequencing error may be responsible. CDR3 DNA sequence: TGCGCCAGCAGATTGGGGGACAGCAACTACGAGCAGTACTTC. This codes for CASRLGDSNYEQYF. The rearrangement joins TRBV5-1 to TRBJ2-7; 7 bases map to TRBD1. Looked up from germline, CDR1 is SGHRS and CDR2 is YFSETQ. CDR3 size: 14 residues.

The chain links TRBV27 to TRBJ2-1; tentative D call: TRBD1 (6 bases). The CDR3 runs to 16 residues. Germline-derived CDR1 and CDR2 are MNHEY and SMNVEV (reference sequence). The germline V and J ends were trimmed by 6 bases and 4 bases, with 19 bases remaining between them. CDR3 protein: CASSDKDTGFYNEQFF. The CDR3 DNA sequence: TGTGCCAGCAGCGACAAAGACACAGGGTTTTACAATGAGCAGTTCTTC.

The rearrangement links TRBV28 to TRBJ2-5, with D possibly matching TRBD2 (6 bases). V was pared by 3 bases and J by 11 bases, with 22 bases between. The CDR3 length is 15 residues. Germline assignment: CDR1 MDHEN and CDR2 SYDVKM. CDR3 loop: CASSLVGTGVNEQYF. DNA of the CDR3: TGTGCCAGCAGTTTGGTGGGGACGGGAGTCAATGAGCAGTACTTC.

V and J are TRBV20-1 and TRBJ2-7; tentative D call: TRBD2 (5 bases). Germline V lookup: CDR1 DFQATT, CDR2 SNEGSKA (reference sequence). The CDR3 runs 17 residues. V lost 0 bases, J lost 2 bases, and 20 bases lay in between. The CDR3 region is CSARDPRASLAAYEQYF. CDR3 in DNA: TGCAGTGCTAGAGATCCGAGGGCTAGCTTGGCCGCCTACGAGCAGTACTTC.

This clonotype turned up a few times. V and J are TRBV20-1 and TRBJ2-7; 10 bases match TRBD2. This CDR3 spans 14 amino acids. Germline trimming cut 3 bases from V and 5 bases from J; bases unmatched to any gene: 7. The germline gives CDR1 DFQATT, CDR2 SNEGSKA (reference sequence). CDR3: CSARWLAGVDEQYF. CDR3 in DNA: TGCAGTGCTAGGTGGCTAGCGGGAGTGGACGAGCAGTACTTC.

This chain connects TRBV20-1 to TRBJ2-3; possibly TRBD2 for D (6 bases). This CDR3 is built from 17 residues. V was pared by 3 bases and J by 2 bases, with 21 bases between. Germline V gene data show CDR1 as DFQATT and CDR2 as SNEGSKA (reference sequence). CDR3: CSARTAVGGSYTDTQYF. The CDR3 DNA sequence: TGCAGTGCTAGGACGGCCGTGGGAGGCTCTTACACAGATACGCAGTATTTT.

With respect to this clonotype: A read error may produce the germline difference seen at one junction end. The rearrangement uses TRBV29-1 and TRBJ2-4, with TRBD2 identical over 7 bases. Looked up from germline, CDR1 is SQVTM and CDR2 is ANQGSEA. This CDR3 has 12 residues. The chain's CDR3 is CSVGASGYEQYF. DNA of the CDR3: TGCAGCGTTGGGGCTAGCGGCTACGAGCAGTATTTC.

This chain uses TRBV20-1 with TRBJ1-4; D is ambiguous. Germline V gene data show CDR1 as DFQATT and CDR2 as SNEGSKA (reference sequence). This CDR3 region has 16 residues. The ends were cut back, 4 bases at V and 0 bases at J, with 15 bases in the middle. The CDR3 sequence: CSAMTFREATNEKLFF. CDR3 DNA sequence: TGCAGTGCTATGACCTTTCGAGAGGCAACTAATGAAAAACTGTTTTTT.

V usage is TRBV20-1 and J usage is TRBJ2-1; 10 nucleotides line up with TRBD2. Per germline, CDR1 DFQATT and CDR2 SNEGSKA (reference sequence). Germline trimming cut 5 bases from V and 10 bases from J; bases unmatched to any gene: 11. CDR3 size: 14 residues. The CDR3 sequence is CSAPRASGRDEQFF. CDR3 sequence (DNA): TGCAGTGCTCCCCGGGCTAGCGGGAGAGACGAGCAGTTCTTC.

This clonotype was recorded once. A much more abundant neighbour one base away suggests this may be a read error. This sequence joins TRBV7-8 and TRBJ2-1; D might be TRBD1 (5 bases). Germline V CDR1 and CDR2: SGHVS, FQNEAQ. The CDR3 runs to 16 residues. The ends were cut back, 5 bases at V and 8 bases at J, with 22 bases in the middle. The CDR3 nucleotides are TGTGCCAGCAGCCCCATGGCAGGGTGGGGTAGGGATGAGCAGTTCTTC. Translated, it gives CASSPMAGWGRDEQFF.

The chain is built from TRBV20-1 and TRBJ2-5; possible D gene TRBD1, 5 bases. This CDR3 contains 15 residues. V gave up 6 bases and J gave up 0 bases, with 17 bases separating them. Germline assignment: CDR1 DFQATT and CDR2 SNEGSKA (reference sequence). The CDR3 region is CSAQPFRQYQETQYF. CDR3 sequence (DNA): TGCAGTGCCCAACCATTCAGACAGTACCAAGAGACCCAGTACTTC.

This clonotype was observed a few times. The rearrangement uses TRBV20-1 and TRBJ2-5; 12 nucleotides agree with TRBD2. The CDR3 totals 14 residues. Trimming removed 5 bases from V and 5 bases from J; junction bases left unmatched: 6. Germline V gene sequence: CDR1 DFQATT, CDR2 SNEGSKA (reference sequence). The CDR3, as DNA: TGCAGTGCTTCTAGCGGGGGGGGGAGCGAGACCCAGTACTTC. Translating it yields CSASSGGGSETQYF.

This clonotype turned up a few times. The chain combines TRBV4-3 with TRBJ2-7, with TRBD2 matching over 13 bases. The V gene's germline CDR1 is LGHNA and CDR2 YSLEER. The CDR3 has 17 residues. The V gene end was trimmed by 0 bases and the J gene end by 2 bases; junction bases not matched to a gene: 4. CDR3 nucleotide sequence: TGCGCCAGCAGCCAAGACGTTGGACTAGCGGGAGCCTACGAGCAGTACTTC. As protein: CASSQDVGLAGAYEQYF.

The chain joins TRBV7-7 to TRBJ2-1; D is ambiguous. The DNA end is a closer match to TRBJ2-7, so the J assignment may be wrong. Germline CDR1 SSHAT, CDR2 FNYEAQ (reference sequence). There are 15 residues in the CDR3. CDR3 sequence reads: CASSLAGSSYNEQYF. The CDR3 nucleotides are TGTGCCAGCAGCTTAGCGGGTAGCTCCTACAATGAGCAGTACTTC.

This clonotype is a singleton in its sample. The chain joins TRBV3-1 to TRBJ2-1; 7 positions match TRBD2. CDR3 length: 16 amino acids. The V and J ends lost 4 bases and 7 bases, in that order; junction bases with no gene match: 13. Looked up from germline, CDR1 is LGHDT and CDR2 is YNNKEL (reference sequence). This CDR3 reads CASSPYGGLGHNEQFF. CDR3 sequence (DNA): TGTGCCAGCAGCCCCTATGGCGGACTAGGCCATAATGAGCAGTTCTTC.

This clonotype was found a few times. The chain recombines TRBV7-8 with TRBJ2-1; 11 positions agree with TRBD1. The V segment lost 3 bases and the J segment 4 bases; nucleotides outside the gene matches: 5. The CDR3 totals 16 residues. Germline V gene data show CDR1 as SGHVS and CDR2 as FQNEAQ. CDR3 bases: TGTGCCAGCAGCTTCCCCCGGGACAGGGGGTACAATGAGCAGTTCTTC. Translating gives CASSFPRDRGYNEQFF. The variable domain in full, with the rest retrieved from reference TRBV7-8 and TRBJ2-1, is GAGVSQSPRYKVAKRGQDVALRCDPISGHVSLFWYQQALGQGPEFLTYFQNEAQLDKSGLPSDRFFAERPEGSVSTLKIQRTQQEDSAVYLCASSFPRDRGYNEQFFGPGTRLTVL.

The V gene is TRBV4-2, the J gene TRBJ1-4, with D possibly matching TRBD1 (5 bases). CDR3 length: 14 residues. Per the germline V gene, CDR1 is LGHNA and CDR2 is YNFKEQ. The germline V and J ends were trimmed by 3 bases and 6 bases, with 11 bases remaining between them. CDR3 region: CASSQGEEDEKLFF. As DNA, the CDR3 is TGTGCCAGCAGCCAGGGGGAAGAGGATGAAAAACTGTTTTTT.

The chain uses TRBV18 and TRBJ1-1; maybe TRBD1 (5 bases). Deletions cut 2 bases from V and 10 bases from J, with 17 bases between. The germline gives CDR1 KGHSH, CDR2 LQKENI. The CDR3 is 14 residues long. The CDR3 sequence: CASSPIIQSGGAFF. CDR3 nucleotides: TGTGCCAGCTCACCAATTATTCAGTCGGGGGGAGCTTTCTTT.

This clonotype was counted once. Mismatch with germline at one junction end may stem from a read error. The V gene is TRBV6-5, the J gene TRBJ1-6; D not resolved. Germline V gives CDR1 MNHEY, CDR2 SVGAGI. CDR3 size: 15 residues. CDR3 nucleotides: TGTGCCAGCAGTTACTCGACGGCAGACAATTCACCCCTCTACTTT. Its translation: CASSYSTADNSPLYF.

The V call is TRBV18, the J call TRBJ2-4; tentative D call: TRBD2 (7 bases). V was pared by 1 base and J by 1 base, with 26 bases between. In germline, CDR1 is KGHSH, CDR2 LQKENI. The CDR3 loop spans 21 amino acids. DNA for the CDR3: TGTGCCAGCTCACCACGTCGGGAGGCAGGGGATGGATCTCGGGCCAAAAACATTCAGTACTTC. It yields the protein CASSPRREAGDGSRAKNIQYF.

The chain has TRBV7-9 and TRBJ2-3; no definite D call. The CDR3 totals 13 residues. Germline assignment: CDR1 SEHNR and CDR2 FQNEAQ (reference sequence). V lost 1 base, J lost 5 bases, and 7 bases lay in between. CDR3 loop: CASSLGVEDTQYF. As DNA, the CDR3 is TGTGCCAGCAGCTTAGGTGTAGAAGATACGCAGTATTTT.

The V gene is TRBV7-9, the J gene TRBJ2-7, with 7 nucleotides matching TRBD1. The V gene end was trimmed by 6 bases and the J gene end by 0 bases; junction bases not matched to a gene: 5. The CDR3 loop spans 14 amino acids. The germline V gene encodes CDR1 SEHNR and CDR2 FQNEAQ (reference sequence). The CDR3 here is CASRPTGDSYEQYF. CDR3 coding DNA: TGTGCCAGCAGGCCAACAGGGGACTCCTACGAGCAGTACTTC.

Only a few counts were recorded for this clonotype. The chain couples TRBV10-3 to TRBJ1-2; D remains ambiguous. Looked up from germline, CDR1 is ENHRY and CDR2 is SYGVKD. Trimming removed 0 bases from V and 7 bases from J, with 9 bases in between. This CDR3 has 13 residues. CDR3 sequence reads: CAISESTPVGYTF. As DNA, the CDR3 is TGTGCCATCAGTGAGTCCACACCCGTTGGCTACACCTTC.